Sequencing of this T cell receptor (beta chain) was carried out in a study of siplizumab effects on memory and regulatory T cells. Regarding the study as a whole: Alloreactive clones mapping to unstimulated subsets formed only a minor fraction.

The CDR3 covers 13 residues. V was clipped by 6 bases and J by 3 bases; unmatched bases: 3. The germline gives CDR1 SNHLY, CDR2 FYNNEI. In the case of this clone: Its antigen is unknown.

The assay was immunoSEQ multiplex PCR, and TCRdb's table has in-frame clones only and misses some. This table has over 100,000 clones, roughly 93% appearing once. Sample: Tregs sorted from blood. The J gene is TRBJ1-1, the V gene TRBV2; TRBD1 matches at 8 bases. This TCR derives from a human donor in good health. CDR3 in amino acids: CASRKDRDTEAFF. The CDR3, as DNA: TGTGCCAGCAGGAAGGACAGGGACACTGAAGCTTTCTTT.